The 27 T cell receptor beta chains below were found in one sample sequenced in a study of blood T cell repertoires in COVID-19. Assay: immunoSEQ multiplex PCR; the TCRdb copy retains only in-frame clones and omits some. The repertoire holds approximately 300,000 clones, with more than 75% as singletons. The sequenced sample consisted of peripheral blood. These receptors all come from a woman between 50 and 59 years old with acute or convalescent COVID-19.

This clone was recorded only once. V is TRBV6-5 and J is TRBJ2-1, with D unclear. Germline assignment: CDR1 MNHEY and CDR2 SVGAGI. V was trimmed by 0 bases and J by 11 bases, leaving 5 bases between them. This CDR3 has 11 residues. CDR3 DNA sequence: TGTGCCAGCAGTTACTCCTGGCAGCAGTTCTTC. As protein: CASSYSWQQFF.

The V call is TRBV28, the J call TRBJ2-7; TRBD1 aligns across 7 bases. The junction had 4 bases not matched to a gene; V was cut back by 3 bases and J by 2 bases. This CDR3 spans 14 amino acids. Germline V gives CDR1 MDHEN, CDR2 SYDVKM. CDR3 in amino acids: CASSLPGTAYEQYF. The CDR3 DNA reads TGTGCCAGCAGTTTGCCCGGGACAGCCTACGAGCAGTACTTC.

V gene TRBV3-1 (or the pseudogene TRBV3-2) combines with J gene TRBJ2-5; 7 bases align to TRBD1. The length of the CDR3 is 16 residues. Germline V CDR1 and CDR2: LGHDT, YNNKEL (reference sequence). V was pared by 5 bases and J by 2 bases, with 11 bases of the junction left unmatched. The CDR3 region is CASSKPARTGQETQYF. DNA of the CDR3: TGTGCCAGCAGCAAGCCCGCCCGGACAGGACAAGAGACCCAGTACTTC.

J is TRBJ1-2 and V is TRBV11-2; TRBD1 matches 9 bases. The CDR3 loop spans 13 amino acids. Germline assignment: CDR1 SGHAT and CDR2 FQNNGV. With 5 bases clipped from V and 6 bases from J, the junction kept 4 bases outside the gene matches. In DNA, the CDR3 is TGTGCCAGCAGCGGCACAGGGGGCGATGGCTACACCTTC. Translation gives CASSGTGGDGYTF.

The chain carries TRBV30 and TRBJ1-3; D is possibly TRBD1 (5 bases). The CDR3 is 15 amino acids. Germline CDR1 GTSNPN, CDR2 SVGIG (reference sequence). Trimming pared 7 bases from V and 0 bases from J, leaving 16 bases between. The CDR3 DNA is TGTGCCTCCGCGAAAAGGGGACTCTCTGGAAACACCATATATTTT. It encodes CASAKRGLSGNTIYF. Full variable domain (remainder filled in from reference TRBV30 and TRBJ1-3): SQTIHQWPATLVQPVGSPLSLECTVEGTSNPNLYWYRQAAGRGLQLLFYSVGIGQISSEVPQNLSASRPQDRQFILSSKKLLLSDSGFYLCASAKRGLSGNTIYFGEGSWLTVV.

The chain joins TRBV7-9 to TRBJ2-1; 9 bases fit TRBD1. This CDR3 has 16 residues. Germline lookup yields CDR1 SEHNR and CDR2 FQNEAQ (reference sequence). V lost 4 bases and J lost 7; bases outside the gene matches: 11. The CDR3 region has the DNA TGTGCCAGCAGCTCTCCAACAGGGGGCCTCTTGAATGAGCAGTTCTTC. It encodes CASSSPTGGLLNEQFF.

The genes are TRBV4-2 and TRBJ2-7, with D tentatively TRBD2 (5 bases). Germline CDR1 is LGHNA and CDR2 is YNFKEQ. V was trimmed by 1 base and J by 3 bases, leaving 16 bases between them. This CDR3 region has 16 residues. Here the CDR3 DNA reads TGTGCCAGCAGCCAAGGCGACCAGGACTCGATCTACGAGCAGTACTTC. This gives the protein CASSQGDQDSIYEQYF.

The chain combines TRBV9 with TRBJ2-5; 8 bases agree with TRBD2. V dropped 10 bases and J dropped 11; count of bases not matched to a gene: 7. The CDR3 loop spans 10 amino acids. Germline loops: CDR1 SGDLS, CDR2 YYNGEE. CDR3 DNA: TGTGCCGGCGGGGGGAGCAGTCAGTACTTC. Its protein is CAGGGSSQYF.

This rearrangement joins TRBV12-3 or TRBV12-4 to TRBJ1-2; D is unclear. The ends were cut back, 5 bases at V and 6 bases at J, with 10 bases in the middle. The CDR3 totals 12 residues. As DNA, the CDR3 is TGTGCCAGCAGTCTGAACTTTGATGGCTACACCTTC. It is translated as CASSLNFDGYTF.

CDR3 protein: CASSVGQGAGELFF. In DNA form, the CDR3 reads TGTGCCAGCAGCGTCGGACAGGGGGCCGGGGAGCTGTTTTTT. The V gene is TRBV7-9, the J gene TRBJ2-2; TRBD1 aligns across 10 bases. The CDR3 contains 14 residues. J gave up 6 bases and V 5 bases, and 3 bases lay outside the gene matches. From germline, CDR1 is SEHNR and CDR2 FQNEAQ (reference sequence).

This rearrangement joins TRBV6-2 or TRBV6-3 to TRBJ2-7, with TRBD1 matching 7 bases. J gave up 1 base and V 0 bases, and 6 bases lay outside the gene matches. Germline V gene data show CDR1 as MNHEY and CDR2 as SVGEGT. This CDR3 is built from 16 residues. The CDR3 DNA follows: TGTGCCAGCAGTTACTCCCTGGGGACAGCTTCCTACGAGCAGTACTTC. Encoded protein: CASSYSLGTASYEQYF.

V usage is TRBV2 and J usage is TRBJ1-5; maybe TRBD1 (6 bases). Germline loops: CDR1 SNHLY, CDR2 FYNNEI. There are 15 residues in the CDR3. V shed 1 base and J shed 3 bases, with 10 bases lying between them. DNA for the CDR3: TGTGCCAGCAGTGAAGGACAGGCCGACAATCAGCCCCAGCATTTT. The encoded protein is CASSEGQADNQPQHF. Drawing the rest from reference TRBV2 and TRBJ1-5, the complete variable domain is EPEVTQTPSHQVTQMGQEVILRCVPISNHLYFYWYRQILGQKVEFLVSFYNNEISEKSEIFDDQFSVERPDGSNFTLKIRSTKLEDSAMYFCASSEGQADNQPQHFGDGTRLSIL.

This clone has just one count. The chain recombines TRBV7-3 with TRBJ2-3; D remains ambiguous. Trimming stripped 5 bases from V and 0 bases from J, with 9 bases between. The CDR3 runs 14 residues. The germline gives CDR1 SGHTA, CDR2 FQGTGA. CDR3 in DNA: TGTGCCAGCAGCACCCACTTGAGCACAGATACGCAGTATTTT. Its protein product is CASSTHLSTDTQYF.

V gene TRBV11-2 combines with J gene TRBJ2-1; 11 positions agree with TRBD2. CDR1 is SGHAT and CDR2 is FQNNGV in the germline V gene. The CDR3 is 15 amino acids. V shed 6 bases and J 7 bases; nucleotides not matched to a gene: 8. This CDR3 reads CASRPTSGSANEQFF. The CDR3 DNA follows: TGTGCCAGCAGACCTACTAGCGGGAGTGCAAATGAGCAGTTCTTC.

This clone occurred once. The chain uses TRBV7-6 and TRBJ1-1, with D perhaps matching TRBD1 (6 bases). Germline CDR1 is SGHVS and CDR2 is FNYEAQ. There are 16 residues in the CDR3. V was cut by 7 bases and J by 0 bases, with 18 bases left in between. CDR3 in amino acids: CASTLNSGQLNTEAFF. CDR3 in DNA: TGTGCCAGCACCCTTAATTCTGGACAGTTGAACACTGAAGCTTTCTTT.

The V call is TRBV27, the J call TRBJ2-1, with D possibly matching TRBD2 (6 bases). Germline-derived CDR1 and CDR2 are MNHEY and SMNVEV (reference sequence). There are 18 residues in the CDR3. With 8 bases removed from V and 2 bases from J, the gap between germline ends came to 25 bases. DNA for the CDR3: TGTGCCAGCTCGACGTGGGGCAACGGGAGCCTAACCTACAATGAGCAGTTCTTC. This codes for CASSTWGNGSLTYNEQFF.

The rearrangement uses TRBV28 and TRBJ1-2; 8 bases agree with TRBD1. The CDR3 consists of 13 residues. Germline loops: CDR1 MDHEN, CDR2 SYDVKM. J gave up 1 base and V 7 bases, and 2 bases lay outside the gene matches. This CDR3 reads CASNDRGNYGYTF. The CDR3 nucleotides are TGTGCCAGCAACGACAGGGGTAACTATGGCTACACCTTC.

V gene TRBV5-1 combines with J gene TRBJ2-3; 7 bases line up with TRBD1. CDR1 SGHRS and CDR2 YFSETQ come from the germline V gene. V shed 4 bases, J shed 6 bases, and the junction held 2 bases outside the gene matches. This CDR3 comprises 12 residues. The CDR3 bases are TGCGCCAGCAGCCGGGACAGCGATACGCAGTATTTT. It yields the protein CASSRDSDTQYF.

This clone was seen many times. This chain joins TRBV27 and TRBJ2-7; a weak D match, TRBD2 (5 bases). Germline CDR1 MNHEY, CDR2 SMNVEV (reference sequence). V was cut by 6 bases and J by 1 base, with 10 bases left in between. The CDR3 has 13 amino acids. The CDR3 nucleotides are TGTGCCAGCAGGGCCACGGGGTCCTACGAGCAGTACTTC. The encoded protein is CASRATGSYEQYF.

The J gene is TRBJ2-7, the V gene TRBV28, with D possibly being TRBD2 (6 bases). V lost 5 bases and J lost 2, with 13 bases in between. The CDR3 has 14 residues. CDR1 MDHEN and CDR2 SYDVKM come from the germline V gene. The CDR3 nucleotides are TGTGCCAGCAGTGACCGGGACTCTGCCTACGAGCAGTACTTC. Translation gives CASSDRDSAYEQYF.

This rearrangement joins TRBV19 to TRBJ1-2; TRBD1 is a possible D gene (5 bases). The CDR3 is made up of 14 amino acids. The V gene lost 5 bases and the J gene lost 3 bases, with 13 bases spanning the gap. Germline assignment: CDR1 LNHDA and CDR2 SQIVND (reference sequence). In DNA form, the CDR3 reads TGTGCCAGTAGTCGAAGCGACAGACACTATGGCTACACCTTC. It encodes CASSRSDRHYGYTF.

The V call is TRBV3-1 (or the pseudogene TRBV3-2), the J call TRBJ2-1, with 14 positions matching TRBD2. The CDR3 loop spans 20 amino acids. Germline values: CDR1 LGHDT, CDR2 YNNKEL (reference sequence). The V and J ends lost 3 bases and 4 bases, in that order; junction bases with no gene match: 14. The CDR3 nucleotides are TGTGCCAGCAGCCACCTGGGCCCCGGGACTAGCGGGAGAGGATACAATGAGCAGTTCTTC. Translated, it gives CASSHLGPGTSGRGYNEQFF.

V is TRBV7-2 and J is TRBJ1-2; tentatively, D is TRBD1 (6 bases). Germline V lookup: CDR1 SGHTA, CDR2 FQGNSA. This CDR3 has 14 residues. Between the trimmed V and J ends, which lost 3 bases and 5 bases, there was a span of 13 bases. In DNA, the CDR3 is TGTGCCAGCAGCTTCGACAGGACCGATTATGGCTACACCTTC. As protein: CASSFDRTDYGYTF.

The chain employs TRBV5-1 and TRBJ2-3; D call uncertain. V dropped 3 bases and J dropped 6 bases, with 11 bases sitting between them. Looked up from germline, CDR1 is SGHRS and CDR2 is YFSETQ. This CDR3 has 13 residues. The CDR3 nucleotides read TGCGCCAGCAGCTCTAAACTCCCGGATACGCAGTATTTT. It is translated as CASSSKLPDTQYF.

This chain uses TRBV28 with TRBJ2-1; 8 nucleotides line up with TRBD2. Germline assignment: CDR1 MDHEN and CDR2 SYDVKM. J gave up 4 bases and V 2 bases, and 7 bases lay outside the gene matches. This CDR3 comprises 16 residues. The CDR3 spells CASSLQAGVGYNEQFF. The CDR3 nucleotides are TGTGCCAGCAGTTTACAAGCGGGAGTGGGATACAATGAGCAGTTCTTC.

This clone appeared once. The chain uses TRBV7-2 and TRBJ1-1; 7 positions agree with TRBD1. Germline values: CDR1 SGHTA, CDR2 FQGNSA. Trimming cost V 5 bases and J 4 bases; bases outside gene matches: 16. The CDR3 spans 17 residues. For the CDR3, the DNA is TGTGCCAGCAGCCCTCCCCGGGACAGAAGGGTGTCCACTGAAGCTTTCTTT. Amino acid sequence: CASSPPRDRRVSTEAFF.

This clone was seen once. This chain uses TRBV10-3 with TRBJ1-5; 7 nucleotides line up with TRBD1. Germline trimming cut 4 bases from V and 3 bases from J; bases unmatched to any gene: 3. The germline gives CDR1 ENHRY, CDR2 SYGVKD. This CDR3 region has 14 residues. The CDR3 loop is CAISGQGYNQPQHF. In DNA form, the CDR3 reads TGTGCCATCAGTGGACAGGGCTACAATCAGCCCCAGCATTTT.